Listed here are 25 T cell receptor beta chains from one sample, sequenced in a study of T cells in Graves' hyperthyroidism and ophthalmopathy. There were TCR beta CDR3 regions amplified from RNA transcripts. Researchers ran a first-round RT-PCR on the TCR CDR3 using the HTBI primer set. TCRdb analysed the multiplex PCR reads with MiXCR anew, one entry per CDR3 protein. Of some 510,000 distinct CDR3 sequences listed, more than 45% are singletons. Sequenced material: peripheral blood or thyroid tissue (not recorded which). All receptors come from a woman between 18 and 29 years old with Graves' hyperthyroidism.

This clonotype has more than one count but fewer than ten. V is TRBV5-1 and J is TRBJ1-6, with 10 bases aligning to TRBD1. CDR1 is SGHRS and CDR2 is YFSETQ in the germline V gene. The CDR3 covers 15 residues. With V trimmed by 4 bases and J by 10 bases, 8 bases remained unmatched. The DNA for the CDR3 is TGCGCCAGCAGCGGGACAGGGGCCTTCAGCTCACCCCTCCACTTT. Translation: CASSGTGAFSSPLHF.

A word on this clonotype: This could be a read error, since a much larger clone is one nucleotide away. As DNA, the CDR3 is TGTGCCAGCAGTTACGTCATGAACACTGAAGCTTTCTTT. Amino acid sequence: CASSYVMNTEAFF. This chain joins TRBV6-5 and TRBJ1-1, with D uncertain. This CDR3 has 13 amino acids. CDR1 is MNHEY, CDR2 SVGAGI, per germline. V was pared by 2 bases and J by 0 bases, with 4 bases between.

The J gene is TRBJ2-7, the V gene TRBV7-9; 9 bases are shared with TRBD1. Germline trimming cut 9 bases from V and 0 bases from J; bases unmatched to any gene: 12. This CDR3 contains 16 residues. Germline V gene lookup returns CDR1 SEHNR and CDR2 FQNEAQ (reference sequence). This CDR3 reads CASSTPGQGYSYEQYF. Here the CDR3 DNA reads TGTGCCAGTAGTACACCGGGACAGGGCTACTCCTACGAGCAGTACTTC.

This sequence joins TRBV9 and TRBJ2-5; 7 nucleotides match TRBD1. Unmatched junction bases numbered 4, after V lost 3 bases and J lost 5 bases. CDR1 is SGDLS, CDR2 YYNGEE, per germline. CDR3 size: 13 residues. The CDR3 here is CASSGGQIETQYF. Written as DNA, the CDR3 is TGTGCCAGCAGCGGGGGACAGATTGAGACCCAGTACTTC.

This clonotype has a handful of counts. V gene TRBV7-3 combines with J gene TRBJ2-7; D gene unclear. The germline V and J ends were trimmed by 2 bases and 4 bases, with 9 bases remaining between them. Germline V gene sequence: CDR1 SGHTA, CDR2 FQGTGA. The CDR3 contains 13 residues. The chain's CDR3 is CASSLPGPYEQYF. CDR3 coding DNA: TGTGCCAGCAGCTTACCCGGGCCTTACGAGCAGTACTTC.

Concerning this clonotype: The junction does not match germline at one end; this may be a read error. CDR3 DNA sequence: TGTGCCACCAGTGATCTTAACACAGATACGCAGTATTTT. Protein product: CATSDLNTDTQYF. V gene TRBV10-3 combines with J gene TRBJ2-3, with D unresolved. The CDR3 totals 13 residues. CDR1 ENHRY and CDR2 SYGVKD come from the germline V gene.

The chain links TRBV29-1 to TRBJ1-5, with D possibly matching TRBD1 (6 bases). Germline assignment: CDR1 SQVTM and CDR2 ANQGSEA. This CDR3 region has 15 residues. The DNA of the CDR3 is TGCAGTGACGGCGGGGGGCGTGATATCAATCAGCCCCAGCATTTT. It translates to CSDGGGRDINQPQHF.

In its sample, this clonotype was seen many times. The genes are TRBV7-3 and TRBJ2-5, with D possibly matching TRBD2 (7 bases). V was clipped by 1 base and J by 2 bases, with 11 bases between them. The CDR3 is made up of 15 amino acids. Germline loops: CDR1 SGHTA, CDR2 FQGTGA. The DNA of the CDR3 is TGTGCCAGCAGCTTAAGCGGGGGCTTACAAGAGACCCAGTACTTC. Translating gives CASSLSGGLQETQYF.

This chain uses TRBV24-1 with TRBJ2-7; D is possibly TRBD1 or TRBD2 (7 bases each). CDR1 is KGHDR and CDR2 is SFDVKD in the germline V gene. The CDR3 is 17 amino acids. V gave up 4 bases and J gave up 0 bases, with 18 bases separating them. CDR3 protein: CATSDSGGDRSSYEQYF. CDR3 coding DNA: TGTGCCACCAGTGACTCTGGGGGGGACAGAAGCTCCTACGAGCAGTACTTC.

The rearrangement uses TRBV2 and TRBJ2-6; possibly TRBD2 for D (6 bases). Germline V gives CDR1 SNHLY, CDR2 FYNNEI. V gave up 3 bases and J gave up 2 bases, with 11 bases separating them. CDR3 length: 16 amino acids. This CDR3 is CASSDLPGAGANVLTF. The DNA for the CDR3 is TGTGCCAGCAGTGATCTTCCGGGGGCTGGGGCCAACGTCCTGACTTTC.

This clonotype was seen only once. The DNA of the CDR3 is TGTGCCACCAGCAGAGGTGGGGGCGCCCGCTCCTACGAGCAGTACTTC. Encoded protein: CATSRGGGARSYEQYF. V and J are TRBV15 and TRBJ2-7; a weak D match, TRBD1 (6 bases). The V end lost 1 base, the J end lost 0 bases, and 13 bases lay between the germline ends. This CDR3 comprises 16 residues. Germline loops: CDR1 LNHNV, CDR2 YYDKDF (reference sequence).

A word on this clonotype: Just one base apart from a much larger clone, this may be a read error. This chain links TRBV10-3 with TRBJ1-2; 8 bases align to TRBD1. The germline V gene has CDR1 ENHRY and CDR2 SYGVKD. Trimming took 6 bases from V and 7 from J; bases not matched to a gene: 7. CDR3 size: 13 residues. The CDR3 loop reads CAISRTGFVGYTF. In DNA form, the CDR3 reads TGTGCCATCAGCCGGACAGGGTTTGTTGGCTACACCTTC.

The rearrangement links TRBV7-9 to TRBJ1-2, with 9 bases aligning to TRBD1. Germline loops: CDR1 SEHNR, CDR2 FQNEAQ (reference sequence). V gave up 3 bases and J gave up 4 bases; unmatched junction bases: 3. CDR3 length equals 14 residues. The CDR3 here is CASSFGDRAYGYTF. Written as DNA, the CDR3 is TGTGCCAGCAGCTTTGGGGACAGGGCCTATGGCTACACCTTC.

This chain connects TRBV12-5 to TRBJ2-7; D not resolved. With 4 bases removed from V and 7 bases from J, the gap between germline ends came to 8 bases. Germline V CDR1 and CDR2: LGHNT, FRNRAP. This CDR3 comprises 11 residues. The CDR3 coding sequence is TGTGCTAGTGGTTCAATCTGGGAGCAGTACTTC. It translates to CASGSIWEQYF. The full variable domain, rest sourced from reference TRBV12-5 and TRBJ2-7, is DARVTQTPRHKVTEMGQEVTMRCQPILGHNTVFWYRQTMMQGLELLAYFRNRAPLDDSGMPKDRFSAEMPDATLATLKIQPSEPRDSAVYFCASGSIWEQYFGPGTRLTVT.

This clonotype was picked up one time. This chain links TRBV2 with TRBJ1-5; 10 positions agree with TRBD1. Trimming cost V 8 bases and J 13 bases; bases outside gene matches: 8. Germline lookup yields CDR1 SNHLY and CDR2 FYNNEI. CDR3 length equals 12 residues. CDR3 sequence reads: CASGGQGSNQHF. CDR3 coding DNA: TGTGCCAGCGGGGGACAGGGGAGCAATCAGCATTTT.

This chain uses TRBV29-1 with TRBJ2-3; no definite D call. The CDR3 covers 12 residues. V was clipped by 0 bases and J by 9 bases, with 10 bases between them. Per germline, CDR1 SQVTM and CDR2 ANQGSEA. In DNA, the CDR3 is TGCAGCGTTGAAGATGGGCCCCAAACGCAGTATTTT. Amino acids: CSVEDGPQTQYF.

The genes are TRBV6-5 and TRBJ1-4; D gene ambiguous. The germline V and J ends were trimmed by 5 bases and 5 bases, with 12 bases remaining between them. The CDR3 sequence is 14 residues long. Germline V gives CDR1 MNHEY, CDR2 SVGAGI. CDR3 loop: CASSPERNNEKLFF. The CDR3 DNA reads TGTGCCAGCAGTCCCGAGCGCAACAATGAAAAACTGTTTTTT.

The chain carries TRBV7-2 and TRBJ1-3; D is uncertain. Trimming stripped 7 bases from V and 0 bases from J, with 10 bases between. This CDR3 contains 14 residues. CDR1 is SGHTA and CDR2 is FQGNSA in the germline V gene. CDR3 amino acids: CASNLTGSGNTIYF. The CDR3, as DNA: TGTGCCAGCAACCTCACCGGCTCTGGAAACACCATATATTTT.

V usage is TRBV6-6 and J usage is TRBJ2-7; TRBD2 might be the D (5 bases). CDR3 length: 14 residues. V gave up 8 bases and J gave up 6 bases, with 20 bases separating them. Germline lookup yields CDR1 MNHNY and CDR2 SVGAGI (reference sequence). In DNA form, the CDR3 reads TGTGCCAGCCTAGCCAGTCCGGAAGGAAGCGAGCAGTACTTC. As protein: CASLASPEGSEQYF.

CDR3 in amino acids: CASSLVPGVPYEQYF. The CDR3 DNA follows: TGTGCCAGCAGCTTAGTACCGGGAGTGCCCTACGAGCAGTACTTC. V gene TRBV7-6 combines with J gene TRBJ2-7; D might be TRBD2 (6 bases). The CDR3 consists of 15 residues. The V end was cut by 1 base, the J end by 2 bases, with 12 bases between. CDR1 SGHVS and CDR2 FNYEAQ come from the germline V gene.

The chain recombines TRBV7-6 with TRBJ2-7; D is possibly TRBD1 (5 bases). V gave up 5 bases and J gave up 1 base, with 9 bases separating them. The germline V gene encodes CDR1 SGHVS and CDR2 FNYEAQ. This CDR3 spans 13 amino acids. For the CDR3, the DNA is TGTGCCAGCAGCGGAGACAGTTCCTACGAGCAGTACTTC. This translates into CASSGDSSYEQYF.

This clonotype was recorded many times. The rearrangement links TRBV2 to TRBJ2-5; D remains unclear. V lost 1 base, J lost 5 bases, and 14 bases lay in between. Germline V CDR1 and CDR2: SNHLY, FYNNEI. The CDR3 is 15 amino acids. CDR3 sequence (DNA): TGTGCCAGCAGTGAAGTCGGCGGAGTGGGGGAGACCCAGTACTTC. Translation gives CASSEVGGVGETQYF.

CDR3 DNA sequence: TGTGCCAGTAGTATCGGTTCTGACTTGGCTGAAGCTTTCTTT. Translation gives CASSIGSDLAEAFF. The chain is built from TRBV19 and TRBJ1-1, with D hard to call. CDR3 length: 14 amino acids. The germline CDR1 and CDR2 sequences are LNHDA and SQIVND (reference sequence). Trimming shortened V by 3 bases and J by 6 bases, and 14 bases separated the two germline ends.

The V call is TRBV5-1, the J call TRBJ2-5; perhaps TRBD1 as D (5 bases). CDR1 and CDR2 (germline): SGHRS, YFSETQ. V was trimmed by 3 bases and J by 1 base, leaving 16 bases between them. The CDR3 runs to 16 residues. The CDR3 sequence is CASSSALRVGQETQYF. Here the CDR3 DNA reads TGCGCCAGCAGCTCCGCCCTCAGGGTGGGCCAAGAGACCCAGTACTTC. Combining the CDR3 with reference TRBV5-1 and TRBJ2-5 gives the whole variable domain KAGVTQTPRYLIKTRGQQVTLSCSPISGHRSVSWYQQTPGQGLQFLFEYFSETQRNKGNFPGRFSGRQFSNSRSEMNVSTLELGDSALYLCASSSALRVGQETQYFGPGTRLLVL.

To note about this clonotype: The conserved phenylalanine or tryptophan normally closing the CDR3 is absent here, so this likely arose from a read error. The rearrangement joins TRBV6-5 to TRBJ1-5, with no clear D. In germline, CDR1 is MNHEY, CDR2 SVGAGI. CDR3 size: 15 residues. Trimming pared 1 base from V and 0 bases from J, leaving 7 bases between. DNA of the CDR3: TGTGCCAGCAGTTACTTGGCCGGTAGCAATCAGCCCCAGCATTGT. Translated: CASSYLAGSNQPQHC.